These 4 T cell receptor beta chains originate from one sample sequenced in a study of T cell responses to AZD1222 COVID-19 vaccine. The protocol was immunoSEQ multiplex PCR, while the TCRdb copy is restricted to in-frame clones and leaves out a portion. The repertoire holds about 110,000 clones, with about 85% as singletons. The sequencing used peripheral blood, collected on day 0 of AZD1222 vaccination. These receptors originate from an adult in good health.

V usage is TRBV2 and J usage is TRBJ2-1; 10 positions match TRBD2. Germline CDR1 SNHLY, CDR2 FYNNEI. The V and J ends lost 5 bases and 3 bases, in that order; junction bases with no gene match: 7. CDR3 length equals 16 residues. CDR3 region: CASSPPGLADYNEQFF. DNA of the CDR3: TGTGCCAGCAGTCCCCCTGGACTAGCGGACTACAATGAGCAGTTCTTC.

The chain is built from TRBV19 and TRBJ2-2, with D uncertain. The CDR3 is 12 amino acids. Trimming pared 3 bases from V and 7 bases from J, leaving 6 bases between. Germline V lookup: CDR1 LNHDA, CDR2 SQIVND (reference sequence). This chain's CDR3 is CASSISVGELFF. CDR3 sequence (DNA): TGTGCCAGTAGTATTTCGGTCGGGGAGCTGTTTTTT.

The chain employs TRBV9 and TRBJ2-7; 7 positions match TRBD2. The V and J ends lost 3 bases and 4 bases, in that order; junction bases with no gene match: 10. The CDR3 runs to 15 residues. CDR1 is SGDLS, CDR2 YYNGEE, per germline. The CDR3 here is CASSAGEGRLYEQYF. Here the CDR3 DNA reads TGTGCCAGCAGCGCGGGGGAGGGCCGGTTGTACGAGCAGTACTTC.

CDR3 residues: CASSSGLAVYEQYF. CDR3 DNA: TGTGCCAGCAGCTCCGGACTAGCGGTTTACGAGCAGTACTTC. The rearrangement joins TRBV7-9 to TRBJ2-7, with 10 nucleotides matching TRBD2. The CDR3 consists of 14 residues. Germline V gives CDR1 SEHNR, CDR2 FQNEAQ (reference sequence). The junction had 4 bases not matched to a gene; V was cut back by 4 bases and J by 4 bases.